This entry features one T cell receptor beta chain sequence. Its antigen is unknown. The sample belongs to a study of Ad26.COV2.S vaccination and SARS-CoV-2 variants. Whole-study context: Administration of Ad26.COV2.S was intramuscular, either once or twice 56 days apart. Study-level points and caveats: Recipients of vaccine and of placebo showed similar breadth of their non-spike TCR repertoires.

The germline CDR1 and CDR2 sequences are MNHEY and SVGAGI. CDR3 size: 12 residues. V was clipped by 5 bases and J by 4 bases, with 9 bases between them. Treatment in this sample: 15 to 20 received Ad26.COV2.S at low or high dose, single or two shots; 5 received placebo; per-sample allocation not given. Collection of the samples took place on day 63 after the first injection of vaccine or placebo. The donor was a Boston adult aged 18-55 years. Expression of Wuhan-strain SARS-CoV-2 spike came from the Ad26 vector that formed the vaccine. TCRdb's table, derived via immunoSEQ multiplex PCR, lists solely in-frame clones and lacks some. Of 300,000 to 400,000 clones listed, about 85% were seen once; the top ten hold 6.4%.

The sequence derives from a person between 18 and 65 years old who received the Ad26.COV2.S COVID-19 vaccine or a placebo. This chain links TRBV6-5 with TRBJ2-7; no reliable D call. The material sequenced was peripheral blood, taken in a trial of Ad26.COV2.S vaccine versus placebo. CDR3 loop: CASSPLGYEQYF. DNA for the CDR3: TGTGCCAGCAGTCCCCTGGGGTACGAGCAGTACTTC.